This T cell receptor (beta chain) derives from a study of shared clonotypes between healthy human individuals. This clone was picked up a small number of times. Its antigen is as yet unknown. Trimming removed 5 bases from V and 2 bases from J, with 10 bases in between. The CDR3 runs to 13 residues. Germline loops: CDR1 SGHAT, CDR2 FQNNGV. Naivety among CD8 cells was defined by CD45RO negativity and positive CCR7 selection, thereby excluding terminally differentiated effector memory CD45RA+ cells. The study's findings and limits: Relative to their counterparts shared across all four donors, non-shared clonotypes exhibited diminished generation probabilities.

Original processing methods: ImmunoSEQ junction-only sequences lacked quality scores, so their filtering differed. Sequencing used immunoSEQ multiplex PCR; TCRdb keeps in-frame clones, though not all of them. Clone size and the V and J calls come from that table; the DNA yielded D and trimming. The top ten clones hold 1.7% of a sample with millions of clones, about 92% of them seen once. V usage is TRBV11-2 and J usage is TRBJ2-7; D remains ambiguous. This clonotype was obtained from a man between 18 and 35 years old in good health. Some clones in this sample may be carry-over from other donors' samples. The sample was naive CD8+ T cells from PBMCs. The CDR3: CASSVAPTYEQYF. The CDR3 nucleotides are TGTGCCAGCAGCGTTGCCCCAACCTACGAGCAGTACTTC. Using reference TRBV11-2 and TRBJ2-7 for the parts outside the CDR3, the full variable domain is EAGVAQSPRYKIIEKRQSVAFWCNPISGHATLYWYQQILGQGPKLLIQFQNNGVVDDSQLPKDRFSAERLKGVDSTLKIQPAKLEDSAVYLCASSVAPTYEQYFGPGTRLTVT.